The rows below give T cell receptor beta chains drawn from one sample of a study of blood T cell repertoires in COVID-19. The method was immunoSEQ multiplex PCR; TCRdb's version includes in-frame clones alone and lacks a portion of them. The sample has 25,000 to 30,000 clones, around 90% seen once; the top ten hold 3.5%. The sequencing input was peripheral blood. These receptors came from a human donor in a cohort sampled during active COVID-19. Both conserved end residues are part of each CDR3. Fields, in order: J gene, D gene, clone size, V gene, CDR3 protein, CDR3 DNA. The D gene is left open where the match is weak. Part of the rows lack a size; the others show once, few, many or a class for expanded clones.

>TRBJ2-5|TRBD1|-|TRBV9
CASSVKGAGETQYF
TGTGCCAGCAGCGTCAAGGGGGCGGGAGAGACCCAGTACTTC
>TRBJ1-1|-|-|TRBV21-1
CASSPRGGQNTEAFF
TGTGCCAGCAGCCCCCGAGGGGGACAGAACACTGAAGCTTTCTTT
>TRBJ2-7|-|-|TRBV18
CASSRESSYEQYF
TGTGCCAGCTCCCGGGAAAGCTCCTACGAGCAGTACTTC
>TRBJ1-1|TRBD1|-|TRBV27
CASSLTGQGSRFGTEAFF
TGTGCCAGCAGTTTAACAGGACAGGGTTCGAGGTTCGGCACTGAAGCTTTCTTT
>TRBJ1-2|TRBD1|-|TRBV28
CASSNRGRTPRYYGYTF
TGTGCCAGCAGTAACAGGGGGCGGACTCCGCGGTACTATGGCTACACCTTC
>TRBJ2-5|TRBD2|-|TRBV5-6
CASSWRTSGGFQETQYF
TGTGCCAGCAGCTGGCGGACTAGCGGGGGGTTCCAAGAGACCCAGTACTTC
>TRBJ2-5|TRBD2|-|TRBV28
CASSLGRGARQETQYF
TGTGCCAGCAGTTTGGGGCGGGGGGCCAGACAAGAGACCCAGTACTTC
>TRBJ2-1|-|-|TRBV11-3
CASSVDPEAYNEQFF
TGTGCCAGCAGCGTAGACCCAGAGGCGTACAATGAGCAGTTCTTC
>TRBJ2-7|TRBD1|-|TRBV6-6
CASSSSSGTGDYEQYF
TGTGCCAGCAGCTCCTCCTCCGGGACAGGGGACTACGAGCAGTACTTC
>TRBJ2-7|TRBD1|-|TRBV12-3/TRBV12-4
CASSHGQGGEQYF
TGTGCCAGCAGCCACGGACAGGGAGGAGAGCAGTACTTC
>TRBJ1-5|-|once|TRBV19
CASSLGQNSNQPQHF
TGTGCCAGTAGCCTTGGACAGAATAGCAATCAGCCCCAGCATTTT
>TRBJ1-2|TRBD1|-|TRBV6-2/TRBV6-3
CASSSLRTGHGYTF
TGTGCCAGCAGTTCCCTGCGGACAGGCCATGGCTACACCTTC
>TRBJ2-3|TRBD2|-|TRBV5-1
CASSPAGEISTDTQYF
TGCGCCAGCAGCCCAGCGGGGGAGATATCCACAGATACGCAGTATTTT
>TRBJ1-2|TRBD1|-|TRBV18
CASSPGQEVYGYTF
TGTGCCAGCTCACCCGGACAGGAGGTCTATGGCTACACCTTC
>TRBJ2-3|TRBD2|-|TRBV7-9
CASSYTSGGTDTQYF
TGTGCCAGCAGCTACACTAGCGGGGGAACAGATACGCAGTATTTT
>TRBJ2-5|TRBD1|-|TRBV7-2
CASSSRTGRQETQYF
TGTGCCAGCAGCTCGCGGACAGGTCGGCAAGAGACCCAGTACTTC
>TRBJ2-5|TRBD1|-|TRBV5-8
CASSLQGAGKTQYF
TGTGCCAGCAGCCTGCAGGGGGCCGGAAAGACCCAGTACTTC
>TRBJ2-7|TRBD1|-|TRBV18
CASSPRTGYTLERNF
TGTGCCAGCTCACCAAGGACAGGTTATACCTTAGAGAGGAACTTC
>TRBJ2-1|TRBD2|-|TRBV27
CASSPAAGGFYNEQFF
TGTGCCAGCAGTCCCGCAGCGGGGGGATTCTACAATGAGCAGTTCTTC
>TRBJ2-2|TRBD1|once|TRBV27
CASSRQQGTLVTGELFF
TGTGCCAGCAGTCGACAACAGGGGACGCTGGTCACCGGGGAGCTGTTTTTT
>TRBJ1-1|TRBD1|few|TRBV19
CASGDRVREAFF
TGTGCCAGTGGGGACAGGGTAAGGGAAGCTTTCTTT
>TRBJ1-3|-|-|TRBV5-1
CASSLGAGGDGNTIYF
TGCGCCAGCAGCTTGGGGGCCGGAGGGGATGGAAACACCATATATTTT
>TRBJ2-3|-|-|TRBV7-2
CASSLDRATDTQYF
TGTGCCAGCAGCTTAGACAGGGCCACAGATACGCAGTATTTT
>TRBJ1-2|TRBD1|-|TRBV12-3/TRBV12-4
CASSRNRGGYTF
TGTGCCAGCAGCCGCAACAGGGGCGGCTACACCTTC
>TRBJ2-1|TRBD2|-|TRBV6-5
CASSLSGGAYNEQFF
TGTGCCAGCAGTCTGAGCGGGGGGGCCTACAATGAGCAGTTCTTC
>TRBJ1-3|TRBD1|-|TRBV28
CASSLNTGVGNTIYF
TGTGCCAGCAGTTTAAATACAGGGGTAGGAAACACCATATATTTT
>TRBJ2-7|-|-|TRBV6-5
CASGSQGLEEQYF
TGTGCCAGCGGCAGTCAGGGTCTTGAGGAGCAGTACTTC
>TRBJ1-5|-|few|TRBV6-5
CASRLSFSDAPEVF
TGTGCCAGCAGACTCTCTTTCTCGGACGCCCCGGAGGTATTT
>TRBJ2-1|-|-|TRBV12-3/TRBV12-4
CASSSRLGEQFF
TGTGCCAGCAGTTCGAGACTAGGTGAGCAGTTCTTC
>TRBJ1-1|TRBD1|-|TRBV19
CASSPRQGLHTEAFF
TGTGCCAGTAGTCCCCGACAGGGTTTGCACACTGAAGCTTTCTTT
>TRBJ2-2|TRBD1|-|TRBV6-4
CASSEQGQGVTGELFF
TGTGCCAGCAGTGAACAAGGACAGGGGGTCACCGGGGAGCTGTTTTTT
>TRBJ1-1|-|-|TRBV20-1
CSASRGGQAVNTEAFF
TGCAGTGCTAGTAGGGGGGGGCAGGCGGTGAACACTGAAGCTTTCTTT
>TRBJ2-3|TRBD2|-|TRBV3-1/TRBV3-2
CASGSRGGPDTQYF
TGTGCCAGCGGGTCGCGGGGGGGCCCAGATACGCAGTATTTT
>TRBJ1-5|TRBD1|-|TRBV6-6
CASSPQGANLQPQHF
TGTGCCAGCAGTCCCCAGGGGGCGAATCTTCAGCCCCAGCATTTT
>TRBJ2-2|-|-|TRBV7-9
CASSKGGGTPNTGELFF
TGTGCCAGCAGCAAAGGGGGTGGGACACCAAACACCGGGGAGCTGTTTTTT
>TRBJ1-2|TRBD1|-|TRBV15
CATSRAGGNGYTF
TGTGCCACCAGCAGAGCAGGGGGGAATGGCTACACCTTC
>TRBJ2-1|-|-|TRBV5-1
CASSQGGYNEQFF
TGCGCCAGCAGCCAGGGAGGATACAATGAGCAGTTCTTC
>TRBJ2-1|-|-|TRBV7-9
CASSPPAGKAYNEQFF
TGTGCCAGCAGCCCCCCGGCGGGTAAGGCCTACAATGAGCAGTTCTTC
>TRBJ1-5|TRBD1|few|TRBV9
CASSKTGNSNQPQHF
TGTGCCAGCAGCAAGACAGGGAATAGCAATCAGCCCCAGCATTTT
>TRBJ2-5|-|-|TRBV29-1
CSVGGGQGETQYF
TGCAGCGTTGGGGGGGGCCAGGGAGAGACCCAGTACTTC
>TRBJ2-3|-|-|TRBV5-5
CASSLEYSLRTDTQYF
TGTGCCAGCAGCTTGGAGTACAGCCTACGCACAGATACGCAGTATTTT
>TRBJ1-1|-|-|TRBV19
CASSTYSSTGCFF
TGTGCCAGTAGTACCTACTCCTCCACAGGGTGTTTCTTT
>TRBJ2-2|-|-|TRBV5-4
CASSPPGQRNTGELFF
TGTGCCAGCAGCCCGCCTGGGCAGAGGAACACCGGGGAGCTGTTTTTT
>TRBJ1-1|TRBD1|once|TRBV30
CAWSSTGGASAFF
TGTGCCTGGAGTTCGACAGGGGGCGCGTCAGCTTTCTTT
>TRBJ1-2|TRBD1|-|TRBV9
CASSGQGYYGYTF
TGTGCCAGCAGTGGACAGGGGTACTATGGCTACACCTTC
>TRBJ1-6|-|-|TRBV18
CASSPAGNSPLHF
TGTGCCAGCTCACCGGCAGGAAATTCACCCCTCCACTTT
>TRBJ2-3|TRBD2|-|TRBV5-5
CASSPWEGSITDTQYF
TGTGCCAGCAGCCCCTGGGAGGGGAGCATCACAGATACGCAGTATTTT
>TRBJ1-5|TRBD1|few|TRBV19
CASKIRGKGQPQHF
TGTGCCAGTAAGATCAGGGGGAAAGGTCAGCCCCAGCATTTT
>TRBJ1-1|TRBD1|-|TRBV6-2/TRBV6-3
CASSNYRGEGFEAFF
TGTGCCAGCAGTAACTACAGGGGAGAGGGCTTTGAAGCTTTCTTT
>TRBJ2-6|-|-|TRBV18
CASSPLGTGANVLTF
TGTGCCAGCTCACCGTTGGGCACCGGGGCCAACGTCCTGACTTTC
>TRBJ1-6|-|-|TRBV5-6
CASSAGSPTRSPLHF
TGTGCCAGCAGCGCCGGGAGTCCAACTCGGTCACCCCTCCACTTT
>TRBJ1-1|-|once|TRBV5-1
CASSLLGGGTEAFF
TGCGCCAGCAGCTTGCTCGGGGGAGGCACTGAAGCTTTCTTT
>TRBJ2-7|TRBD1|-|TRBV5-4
CASRPGTGVIYEQYF
TGTGCCAGCAGACCCGGGACAGGGGTTATCTACGAGCAGTACTTC
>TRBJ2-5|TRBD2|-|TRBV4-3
CASSQEVAGGQETQYF
TGCGCCAGCAGCCAAGAAGTAGCGGGGGGTCAAGAGACCCAGTACTTC
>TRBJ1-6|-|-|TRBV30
CAWSVTRENSPLHF
TGTGCCTGGAGTGTAACCAGGGAAAATTCACCCCTCCACTTT
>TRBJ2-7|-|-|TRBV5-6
CASSLWGRLPYEQYF
TGTGCCAGCAGCTTGTGGGGCAGGCTACCCTACGAGCAGTACTTC
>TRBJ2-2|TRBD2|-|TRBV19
CASSIAGGNTGELFF
TGTGCCAGTAGTATAGCGGGGGGTAACACCGGGGAGCTGTTTTTT
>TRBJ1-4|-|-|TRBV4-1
CASSQDVGQTNEKLFF
TGCGCCAGTAGCCAAGATGTCGGACAGACCAATGAAAAACTGTTTTTT